These T cell receptor beta chains were read from a single sample in a study of shared clonotypes between healthy human individuals. Repertoires were generated with immunoSEQ multiplex PCR, while TCRdb's copy carries only in-frame clones and drops some. Seen here are approximately 2,000,000 clones, 93% observed once, and the top ten hold about 1.7%. Sequenced material: naive CD8+ T cells from PBMCs. These receptor sequences come from a young man in good health. Some clones in this sample may be carry-over from other donors' samples. CDR3s include the opening cysteine and the closing phenylalanine or tryptophan. The D gene is left open where the match is weak. Size is omitted from some rows. Given values are once, few, many or a class for expanded clones.

NA	TRBV4-1	TRBJ2-3	NA	16	CASSQERRGSTDTQYF	TGCGCCAGCAGCCAAGAGAGGCGGGGAAGCACAGATACGCAGTATTTT
NA	TRBV13	TRBJ2-7	NA	12	CASSPGQHEQYF	TGTGCCAGCAGCCCAGGACAGCACGAGCAGTACTTC
NA	TRBV12-5	TRBJ1-1	NA	15	CASGFEGGPNTEAFF	TGTGCTAGTGGTTTTGAGGGGGGGCCAAACACTGAAGCTTTCTTT
NA	TRBV27	TRBJ1-1	few	14	CASSLGQTSTEAFF	TGTGCCAGCAGTTTAGGACAGACATCCACCGAAGCTTTCTTT
NA	TRBV10-3	TRBJ1-2	NA	14	CAITPGVGDDGYTF	TGTGCCATCACTCCGGGAGTTGGCGACGATGGCTACACCTTC
TRBD2	TRBV4-1	TRBJ2-5	NA	20	CASSPYSSAGLAGEQETQYF	TGCGCCAGCAGCCCTTACAGTTCCGCCGGACTAGCGGGAGAACAAGAGACCCAGTACTTC
NA	TRBV12-5	TRBJ2-3	NA	15	CASAGDLASTDTQYF	TGTGCTAGTGCCGGGGACTTAGCTAGCACAGATACGCAGTATTTT
NA	TRBV5-5	TRBJ2-3	NA	14	CASSFSRESDTQYF	TGTGCCAGCAGCTTCTCCAGGGAATCAGATACGCAGTATTTT
NA	TRBV28	TRBJ1-5	few	15	CASSFRADSNQPQHF	TGTGCCAGCAGTTTCCGGGCCGATAGCAATCAGCCCCAGCATTTT
TRBD2	TRBV27	TRBJ2-7	NA	15	CASSTPGGAGYEQYF	TGTGCCAGCAGTACCCCGGGGGGGGCGGGGTACGAGCAGTACTTC
NA	TRBV25-1	TRBJ2-7	NA	13	CASTERNFYEQYF	TGTGCCAGCACCGAGCGTAATTTCTACGAGCAGTACTTC
NA	TRBV28	TRBJ1-1	few	12	CASSFFNTEAFF	TGTGCCAGCAGTTTTTTTAACACTGAAGCTTTCTTT
NA	TRBV5-8	TRBJ1-2	NA	14	CASSLDLEDYGYTF	TGTGCCAGCAGCTTGGACCTGGAGGACTATGGCTACACCTTC
NA	TRBV27	TRBJ1-2	NA	13	CASSWGGPYGYTF	TGTGCCAGCAGTTGGGGGGGTCCCTATGGCTACACCTTC
TRBD2	TRBV15	TRBJ2-7	NA	14	CATSKSGRAYEQYF	TGTGCCACCAGCAAAAGCGGGAGGGCGTACGAGCAGTACTTC
NA	TRBV5-1	TRBJ1-1	NA	15	CASSLASNMNTEAFF	TGCGCCAGCAGCTTGGCCTCAAATATGAACACTGAAGCTTTCTTT
TRBD2	TRBV4-1	TRBJ2-7	few	15	CASSQTSGSSYEQYF	TGCGCCAGCAGCCAAACTAGCGGGAGTTCCTACGAGCAGTACTTC
NA	TRBV28	TRBJ1-1	NA	13	CASSLSPDRSGFF	TGTGCCAGCAGTTTATCTCCCGACAGGTCGGGTTTCTTT
NA	TRBV12-5	TRBJ2-1	NA	12	CASGFQANEQFF	TGTGCTAGTGGTTTCCAGGCCAATGAGCAGTTCTTC
TRBD1	TRBV29-1	TRBJ1-2	NA	13	CSVDDRGLAGYTF	TGCAGCGTTGACGACAGGGGGCTAGCTGGCTACACCTTC
NA	TRBV21-1	TRBJ1-2	NA	11	CASSLHRGYTF	TGTGCCAGCAGCCTCCACAGGGGCTACACCTTC
TRBD1	TRBV29-1	TRBJ2-5	NA	14	CSVGTGQGQETQYF	TGCAGCGTAGGGACGGGACAGGGGCAAGAGACCCAGTACTTC
TRBD2	TRBV27	TRBJ2-5	NA	15	CASRPLGGDLETQYF	TGTGCCAGCAGACCCCTCGGGGGGGACTTGGAGACCCAGTACTTC
TRBD2	TRBV6-1	TRBJ2-3	NA	16	CAISEGVAGYLDTQYF	TGTGCCATCAGTGAAGGTGTAGCGGGGTACCTAGATACGCAGTATTTT
NA	TRBV19	TRBJ1-5	NA	14	CASSIRGLGQPQHF	TGTGCCAGTAGTATACGGGGATTGGGTCAGCCCCAGCATTTT
TRBD1	TRBV7-8	TRBJ2-7	NA	16	CASSSETGPLYYEQYF	TGTGCCAGCAGCTCGGAGACAGGGCCCTTATACTACGAGCAGTACTTC
NA	TRBV6-5	TRBJ1-5	once	14	CASSYGRGHQPQHF	TGTGCCAGCAGTTACGGCAGGGGTCATCAGCCCCAGCATTTT